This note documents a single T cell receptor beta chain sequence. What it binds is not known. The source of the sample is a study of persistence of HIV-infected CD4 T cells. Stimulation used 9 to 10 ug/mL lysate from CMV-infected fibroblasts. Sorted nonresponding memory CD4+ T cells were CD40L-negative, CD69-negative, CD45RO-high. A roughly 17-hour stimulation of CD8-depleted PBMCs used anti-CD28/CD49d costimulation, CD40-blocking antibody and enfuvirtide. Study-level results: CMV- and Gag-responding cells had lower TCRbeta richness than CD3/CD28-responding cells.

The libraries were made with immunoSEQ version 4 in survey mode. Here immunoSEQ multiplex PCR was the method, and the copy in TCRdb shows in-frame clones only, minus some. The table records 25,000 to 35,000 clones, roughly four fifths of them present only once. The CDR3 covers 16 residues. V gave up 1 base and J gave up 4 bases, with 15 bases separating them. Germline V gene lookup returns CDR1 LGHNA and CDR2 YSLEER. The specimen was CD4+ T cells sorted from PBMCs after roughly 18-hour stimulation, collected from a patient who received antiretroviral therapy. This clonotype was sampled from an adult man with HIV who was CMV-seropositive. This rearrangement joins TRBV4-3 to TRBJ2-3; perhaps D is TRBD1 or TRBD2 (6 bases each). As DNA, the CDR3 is TGCGCCAGCAGCCAAGTATCGGGGGCGCTTGCAGATACGCAGTATTTT. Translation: CASSQVSGALADTQYF.